The 18 T cell receptor beta chains reported below all come from one sample, sequenced in a study of cytomegalovirus exposure and HLA in healthy donors. Primers for the PCR totalled 60 Vbeta and 13 Jbeta. The method was immunoSEQ multiplex PCR; TCRdb's version includes in-frame clones alone and lacks a portion of them. The sample contains about 140,000 clones, roughly four fifths of which appear only once. The sample consisted of PBMCs. Source of these receptors: a man younger than 45 in good health and CMV-seropositive.

This chain connects TRBV25-1 to TRBJ2-1, with 11 bases aligning to TRBD2. This CDR3 contains 15 residues. Looked up from germline, CDR1 is MGHDK and CDR2 is SYGVNS. The V gene end was trimmed by 1 base and the J gene end by 6 bases; junction bases not matched to a gene: 2. CDR3 in DNA: TGTGCCAGCAGTGAATGGGGGACTAGCGGCAATGAGCAGTTCTTC. Translation: CASSEWGTSGNEQFF.

The chain combines TRBV16 with TRBJ1-3; no clear D gene. The ends were cut back, 0 bases at V and 0 bases at J, with 9 bases in the middle. Germline V gene lookup returns CDR1 KGHSY and CDR2 FQNENV. The CDR3 sequence is 16 residues long. The DNA of the CDR3 is TGTGCCAGCAGCCAATCCGGACTCGCCTCTGGAAACACCATATATTTT. Residues: CASSQSGLASGNTIYF.

This clone was seen a few times. The chain is built from TRBV10-3 and TRBJ2-2; possibly TRBD1 for D (5 bases). The germline CDR1 and CDR2 sequences are ENHRY and SYGVKD. The CDR3 covers 15 residues. Between the trimmed V and J ends, which lost 2 bases and 4 bases, there was a span of 11 bases. In nucleotides, the CDR3 is TGTGCCATCAGTGAGGTAGGGGCCTTCACCGGGGAGCTGTTTTTT. Encoded protein: CAISEVGAFTGELFF.

This chain uses TRBV7-9 with TRBJ2-1; D unclear. The CDR3 extends over 13 amino acids. The V gene lost 1 base and the J gene lost 8 bases, with 9 bases spanning the gap. Germline lookup yields CDR1 SEHNR and CDR2 FQNEAQ (reference sequence). CDR3 sequence (DNA): TGTGCCAGCAGCTTAGTGCTAGATCATGAGCAGTTCTTC. As protein: CASSLVLDHEQFF.

The rearrangement joins TRBV2 to TRBJ2-2; TRBD1 might be the D (6 bases). The CDR3 consists of 15 residues. Germline V gene data show CDR1 as SNHLY and CDR2 as FYNNEI. Trimming left V 2 bases short and J 3 bases short, with 10 bases between. CDR3 coding DNA: TGTGCCAGCAGTGAAACAAACAGGGACACCGGGGAGCTGTTTTTT. This sequence encodes CASSETNRDTGELFF.

The chain couples TRBV11-3 to TRBJ2-7; 7 positions agree with TRBD1. The CDR3 sequence is 13 residues long. Germline CDR1 is SGHNT and CDR2 is YENEEA. The junction had 3 bases not matched to a gene; V was cut back by 1 base and J by 6 bases. The CDR3 coding sequence is TGTGCCAGCAGCTTAGCCGACAGGGCCGAGCAGTACTTC. This codes for CASSLADRAEQYF.

V gene TRBV7-2 combines with J gene TRBJ2-7; D not resolved. The V gene lost 1 base and the J gene lost 0 bases, with 10 bases spanning the gap. CDR1 is SGHTA and CDR2 is FQGNSA in the germline V gene. This CDR3 is built from 15 residues. The CDR3: CASSLVGPSSYEQYF. CDR3 bases: TGTGCCAGCAGCTTAGTTGGGCCGAGCTCCTACGAGCAGTACTTC.

The chain recombines TRBV19 with TRBJ2-3; TRBD2 agrees at 10 bases. CDR1 LNHDA and CDR2 SQIVND come from the germline V gene (reference sequence). CDR3 length equals 17 residues. The J segment lost 8 bases and the V segment lost 9 bases, leaving 20 bases of the junction unmatched. CDR3 bases: TGTGCCAGCAGAATTCGGGTAGCGGGGGGCCCTGTGGCTACGCAGTATTTT. Amino acid sequence: CASRIRVAGGPVATQYF.

The CDR3 protein is CASSPRPGQGANEQFF. The DNA for the CDR3 is TGTGCCAGCAGCCCACGTCCGGGACAGGGGGCTAATGAGCAGTTCTTC. This chain connects TRBV7-9 to TRBJ2-1, with 12 nucleotides matching TRBD1. Trimming cost V 5 bases and J 7 bases; bases outside gene matches: 9. This CDR3 region has 16 residues. CDR1 and CDR2 from the germline V gene are SEHNR and FQNEAQ (reference sequence).

The chain uses TRBV5-5 and TRBJ1-2; 7 bases align to TRBD1. Germline V lookup: CDR1 SGHKS, CDR2 YYEKEE (reference sequence). CDR3 length: 16 residues. J was trimmed by 4 bases and V by 3 bases; bases with no gene match: 12. The CDR3 sequence is CASSSDIGGGGYGYTF. CDR3 in DNA: TGTGCCAGCAGCTCCGACATCGGAGGGGGCGGCTATGGCTACACCTTC.

The J gene is TRBJ1-2, the V gene TRBV7-9, with 7 bases aligning to TRBD1. Germline CDR1 and CDR2: SEHNR and FQNEAQ (reference sequence). V trimming: 5 bases; J trimming: 4 bases; junction bases outside the gene matches: 13. There are 16 residues in the CDR3. CDR3 DNA: TGTGCCAGCAGCCCAGCCCGACAGGGTAAGAGCTATGGCTACACCTTC. It yields the protein CASSPARQGKSYGYTF.

This chain joins TRBV5-1 and TRBJ1-6; 7 bases are a match to TRBD1. Looked up from germline, CDR1 is SGHRS and CDR2 is YFSETQ. J lost 4 bases, V lost 3 bases, and 7 bases had no gene match. CDR3 length: 16 amino acids. Written as DNA, the CDR3 is TGCGCCAGCAGCTCCCAGACAGGGATTTATAATTCACCCCTCCACTTT. Translating it yields CASSSQTGIYNSPLHF.

This rearrangement joins TRBV18 to TRBJ2-1; 15 positions match TRBD2. Germline V gene sequence: CDR1 KGHSH, CDR2 LQKENI. The CDR3 has 19 amino acids. Trimming at V came to 3 bases and at J to 1 base, leaving 7 bases not matched to a gene. The CDR3 coding sequence is TGTGCCAGCTCACCCCCGGGACTAGCGGGAGGATTTTCCTACAATGAGCAGTTCTTC. Protein product: CASSPPGLAGGFSYNEQFF.

This chain connects TRBV10-3 to TRBJ2-5; D gene unclear. V lost 5 bases, J lost 2 bases, and 12 bases lay in between. Per germline, CDR1 ENHRY and CDR2 SYGVKD. The CDR3 has 14 residues. CDR3 coding DNA: TGTGCCATCAGTCCCCGTCCGTTACAAGAGACCCAGTACTTC. It is translated as CAISPRPLQETQYF.

V is TRBV27 and J is TRBJ1-4, with unresolved D. Germline V CDR1 and CDR2: MNHEY, SMNVEV (reference sequence). The CDR3 consists of 14 residues. V was pared by 7 bases and J by 5 bases, with 14 bases between. The CDR3 nucleotides are TGTGCCAGCAAGGCTCCGGGGAAGAATGAAAAACTGTTTTTT. Protein product: CASKAPGKNEKLFF. Full variable domain (remainder filled in from reference TRBV27 and TRBJ1-4): EAQVTQNPRYLITVTGKKLTVTCSQNMNHEYMSWYRQDPGLGLRQIYYSMNVEVTDKGDVPEGYKVSRKEKRNFPLILESPSPNQTSLYFCASKAPGKNEKLFFGSGTQLSVL.

The rearrangement uses TRBV28 and TRBJ2-7, with D possibly TRBD1 on 6 matching bases. Germline V CDR1 and CDR2: MDHEN, SYDVKM. The CDR3 has 14 amino acids. The V and J ends lost 1 base and 2 bases respectively, with 9 bases between them. CDR3 DNA: TGTGCCAGCAGTTTATATGGGACAACCTACGAGCAGTACTTC. Amino acid sequence: CASSLYGTTYEQYF. The whole variable domain, remainder taken from reference TRBV28 and TRBJ2-7, is DVKVTQSSRYLVKRTGEKVFLECVQDMDHENMFWYRQDPGLGLRLIYFSYDVKMKEKGDIPEGYSVSREKKERFSLILESASTNQTSMYLCASSLYGTTYEQYFGPGTRLTVT.

The chain carries TRBV28 and TRBJ1-1, with D perhaps TRBD1 (5 bases). CDR1 is MDHEN and CDR2 is SYDVKM in the germline V gene. The CDR3 has 12 residues. V lost 4 bases to trimming and J lost 5 bases, with 8 bases between them. This CDR3 is CASSSHRTEAFF. As DNA, the CDR3 is TGTGCCAGCAGTTCCCACAGGACTGAAGCTTTCTTT.

As regards this clone: At one of its ends the junction is not consistent with the germline gene, which may arise from a read error. The V and J genes are TRBV7-7 and TRBJ2-1; 8 bases are shared with TRBD2. Germline V gene sequence: CDR1 SSHAT, CDR2 FNYEAQ (reference sequence). The CDR3 consists of 16 residues. This chain's CDR3 is CASSLGSGGSYNEQFF. For the CDR3, the DNA is TGTGCTAGCAGCTTAGGGAGCGGGGGATCCTACAATGAGCAGTTCTTC.